A single T cell receptor (beta chain) is shown here with its context. The data originate from a study of cytomegalovirus exposure and HLA in healthy donors. Trimming cost V 5 bases and J 3 bases, with 19 bases left between them. The CDR3 loop spans 16 amino acids. Per germline, CDR1 SGHTA and CDR2 FQGNSA. This PCR relied on a set of 60 Vbeta primers and 13 Jbeta primers. Assay: immunoSEQ multiplex PCR; the TCRdb copy retains only in-frame clones and omits some. The table includes around 170,000 clones, more than 75% detected once. The clonotype comes from a woman between 18 and 29 years old in good health and CMV-seronegative. V usage is TRBV7-2 and J usage is TRBJ2-5; D perhaps matches TRBD2 (7 bases). The sequenced sample consisted of PBMCs. DNA of the CDR3: TGTGCCAGCAGCGCTACCAGGGGAGGGTGGAAAGAGACCCAGTACTTC. It yields the protein CASSATRGGWKETQYF.